Sequencing of this TCR beta chain was carried out in a study of untreated major depressive disorder (dated by TCRdb to between 2018 and 2020). About the investigation overall: The study was a cross-sectional case-control comparison of T cell phenotype and TCR repertoire between antidepressant-free major depressive disorder patients and individually matched non-depressed controls. Differences in Vbeta 5.1, Vbeta 11 and Vbeta 22 usage observed by flow cytometry in the whole cohort were followed up by sequencing. The full study reports these points: For the sequencing comparisons, one-tailed planned tests were applied to only three Vbeta families that had been selected in advance. The top five TRBV05-01 clones in every sequenced subject were all private clones. Strict matching and exclusion criteria produced a comparatively small study sample, limiting generalizability of findings. TRBV25-01 and TRBV02-01 usage followed the flow-cytometry pattern but did not reach statistical significance in the sequencing data. Sequencing confirmed higher TRBV05-01 (Vbeta 5.1) usage among CD4+ T cells of depressed patients than controls, with p = 0.040 in a one-tailed test.

Turning to this clone: Its cognate antigen has yet to be identified. The input lacks base qualities; no much larger clone sits a single base away.

The Qiagen DNeasy Blood and Tissue Kit was used to extract total genomic DNA from purified CD4+ T cells. Using immunoSEQ immunosequencing protocols, the TCRbeta CDR3 region, as defined by IMGT, was amplified and sequenced. Turning to the authors' computational methods: The immunoSEQ service preprocessed the raw sequence data to correct PCR and sequencing errors. The sequence data were imported into the immunoSEQ Analyzer and were further analyzed using VDJtools v1.0.7. The paired Wilcoxon signed-rank test was used to test differences between patients and controls. Held by TCRdb, this immuneACCESS table contains in-frame sequences only and omits some clones. Under half of the omission traces to an unresolved V gene where checked; the cause of the rest is unknown. V and J calls and clone size are given by that table; D and trimming were obtained from the DNA. The sample includes tens of thousands of clones, with roughly 93% observed a single time. The ten largest clones add up to about 0.31% of the sample.

The CDR3 sequence holds 15 residues, the cysteine and phenylalanine included. Here the CDR3 DNA is all that survives: 45 bases in frame from base 1. CDR1 PRHDT and CDR2 FYEKMQ are derived from the germline V gene (reference sequence). V sheds 6 bases and J sheds 4 bases, leaving 16 bases between their ends. Each depressed patient was matched pairwise with a non-depressed control on sex, age, current smoking status and body mass index. Every participant in the study was of European descent. No current or lifetime mood disorder was present in controls, and Quick Inventory of Depressive Symptoms-Self Report scores of 5 or less were recorded for controls. Major medical conditions, Axis I/II comorbidities, regular medication or illicit drug use, and drinking over 100 g alcohol weekly were applied as exclusion criteria for all participants. From each participant, around 31 ml of peripheral blood was collected into EDTA tubes. CD4+ T cells were purified from thawed PBMCs by magnetic negative selection with the BD IMag Human CD4 T Lymphocyte Enrichment Set. A purity of around 94% was typically achieved with the CD4+ enrichment method, as confirmed by flow cytometry. A subgroup of 5 or 6 case-control pairs, selected blind to chemokine receptor expression and flow-cytometric repertoire skewing results, was subjected to TCRbeta sequencing. All blood samples were drawn in the morning at 8:00 a.m., and PBMCs were separated by Ficoll-Hypaque gradient centrifugation. Until being assayed, PBMCs were kept in liquid nitrogen after cryopreservation by gradual cooling to -80 degrees C.

The sequenced sample was CD4+ T cells from PBMCs. This TCR was recovered from a man aged 30-40 years in good health. The chain couples TRBV13 to TRBJ2-1, and possibly TRBD2, on 5 matching bases. In nucleotides, the sequence is TGTGCCAGCAGTTCCCTAGCCCCACCATACAATGAGCAGTTCTTC. Translated, it reads CASSSLAPPYNEQFF.